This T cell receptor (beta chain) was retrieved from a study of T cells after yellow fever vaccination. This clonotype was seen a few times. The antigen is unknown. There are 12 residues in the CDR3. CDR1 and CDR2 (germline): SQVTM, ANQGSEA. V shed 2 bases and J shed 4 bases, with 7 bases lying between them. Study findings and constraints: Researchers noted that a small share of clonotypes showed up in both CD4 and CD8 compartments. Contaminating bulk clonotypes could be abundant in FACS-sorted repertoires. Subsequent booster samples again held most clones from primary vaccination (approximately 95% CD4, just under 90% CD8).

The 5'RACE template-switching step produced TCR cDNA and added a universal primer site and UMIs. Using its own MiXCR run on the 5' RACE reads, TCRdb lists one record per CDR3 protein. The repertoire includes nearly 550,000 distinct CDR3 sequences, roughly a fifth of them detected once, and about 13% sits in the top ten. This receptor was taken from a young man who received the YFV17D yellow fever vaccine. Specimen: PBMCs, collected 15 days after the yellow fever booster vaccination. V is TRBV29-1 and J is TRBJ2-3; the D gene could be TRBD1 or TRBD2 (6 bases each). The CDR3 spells CSVERGADTQYF. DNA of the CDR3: TGCAGCGTTGAAAGGGGGGCAGATACGCAGTATTTT.